These 30 T cell receptor beta chains were all obtained from the same sample, sequenced in a study of blood T cell repertoires in COVID-19. The table came from immunoSEQ multiplex PCR; TCRdb's copy has only in-frame clones and leaves some out. The table has about 97,000 clones, 87% seen once; the top ten hold 15%. The sequenced sample was peripheral blood. The receptors were gathered from a human donor in a cohort sampled during active COVID-19.

The chain is built from TRBV27 and TRBJ1-6; 7 nucleotides line up with TRBD1. Germline V gene lookup returns CDR1 MNHEY and CDR2 SMNVEV (reference sequence). The CDR3 has 15 residues. V dropped 2 bases and J dropped 5; count of bases not matched to a gene: 3. CDR3 amino acids: CASSLRDRNNSPLHF. The DNA of the CDR3 is TGTGCCAGCAGTTTACGGGACAGAAATAATTCACCCCTCCACTTT.

The rearrangement joins TRBV5-6 to TRBJ1-4; TRBD1 agrees at 8 bases. The V gene's germline CDR1 is SGHDT and CDR2 YYEEEE. The CDR3 sequence is 15 residues long. V shed 3 bases and J 10 bases; nucleotides not matched to a gene: 11. The CDR3 region has the DNA TGTGCCAGCAGCTGGGGACAGGACAGTCGGGGAAAACTGTTTTTT. Protein sequence: CASSWGQDSRGKLFF. The whole variable domain, remainder taken from reference TRBV5-6 and TRBJ1-4, is DAGVTQSPTHLIKTRGQQVTLRCSPKSGHDTVSWYQQALGQGPQFIFQYYEEEERQRGNFPDRFSGHQFPNYSSELNVNALLLGDSALYLCASSWGQDSRGKLFFGSGTQLSVL.

The CDR3 DNA follows: TGTGCCAGCAGCCAAGTAAAGGGAGGGTTGAACACTGAAGCTTTCTTT. The encoded protein is CASSQVKGGLNTEAFF. This chain connects TRBV3-1 (or the pseudogene TRBV3-2) to TRBJ1-1; D not certain. Trimming left V 1 base short and J 0 bases short, with 12 bases between. The length of the CDR3 is 16 residues. Germline V gives CDR1 LGHDT, CDR2 YNNKEL (reference sequence).

The chain employs TRBV6-6 and TRBJ1-6; TRBD1 matches 9 bases. Germline CDR1 reads MNHNY; CDR2 reads SVGAGI (reference sequence). The CDR3 sequence is 18 residues long. The V and J ends lost 5 bases and 0 bases, in that order; junction bases with no gene match: 8. This chain's CDR3 is CASSGSGQGGSYNSPLHF. CDR3 DNA sequence: TGTGCCAGCAGTGGATCGGGACAGGGAGGCTCCTATAATTCACCCCTCCACTTT.

J is TRBJ2-2 and V is TRBV29-1; 8 bases are shared with TRBD2. This CDR3 has 14 residues. Germline lookup yields CDR1 SQVTM and CDR2 ANQGSEA. V gave up 7 bases and J gave up 1 base; unmatched junction bases: 5. The CDR3 here is CSAGSGMNTGELFF. CDR3 nucleotide sequence: TGCAGCGCCGGTAGCGGGATGAACACCGGGGAGCTGTTTTTT.

The V and J genes are TRBV4-2 and TRBJ2-7, with 8 nucleotides matching TRBD1. Germline CDR1 reads LGHNA; CDR2 reads YNFKEQ. Trimming removed 3 bases from V and 2 bases from J; junction bases left unmatched: 3. The CDR3 runs to 14 residues. The CDR3 loop reads CASSHGQGPYEQYF. The CDR3 DNA follows: TGTGCCAGCAGCCACGGACAGGGACCCTACGAGCAGTACTTC.

V and J are TRBV2 and TRBJ1-3, with a tentative D call TRBD1 (6 bases). The germline gives CDR1 SNHLY, CDR2 FYNNEI. The CDR3 has 15 residues. V gave up 6 bases and J gave up 2 bases, with 14 bases separating them. The CDR3 region is CASSPGEGAGNTIYF. Here the CDR3 DNA reads TGTGCCAGCAGCCCCGGGGAGGGGGCTGGAAACACCATATATTTT.

The CDR3, as DNA: TGTGCCAGCAGTCAAGGTCGGACACGGCCCAATTACAATGAGCAGTTCTTC. Translating gives CASSQGRTRPNYNEQFF. This chain uses TRBV7-9 with TRBJ2-1, with a weak D call TRBD1 (5 bases). Trimming took 6 bases from V and 4 from J, leaving 22 bases between them. Per the germline V gene, CDR1 is SEHNR and CDR2 is FQNEAQ (reference sequence). This CDR3 contains 17 residues.

This clone has a single count. The rearrangement links TRBV19 to TRBJ1-1, with 12 bases lining up with TRBD1. CDR3 size: 13 residues. In germline, CDR1 is LNHDA, CDR2 SQIVND (reference sequence). V was clipped by 5 bases and J by 10 bases; unmatched bases: 5. CDR3 nucleotides: TGTGCCAGTAGTGGGACAGGGGGCAACGGAGCTTTCTTT. This codes for CASSGTGGNGAFF.

The CDR3 DNA reads TGTGCCAGCAGTCCCGGGACAGGGGTTTACAATGAGCAGTTCTTC. This sequence encodes CASSPGTGVYNEQFF. The chain combines TRBV28 with TRBJ2-1; 10 bases are a match to TRBD1. This CDR3 comprises 15 residues. Trimming at V came to 5 bases and at J to 4 bases, leaving 5 bases not matched to a gene. Germline CDR1 MDHEN, CDR2 SYDVKM.

The genes are TRBV27 and TRBJ2-3; 7 nucleotides agree with TRBD2. V gave up 2 bases and J gave up 6 bases; unmatched junction bases: 8. Looked up from germline, CDR1 is MNHEY and CDR2 is SMNVEV (reference sequence). The CDR3 loop spans 15 amino acids. This CDR3 reads CASSLRAGVLDTQYF. The DNA for the CDR3 is TGTGCCAGCAGTTTACGGGCGGGGGTGCTGGATACGCAGTATTTT.

This clone has a handful of counts. The rearrangement uses TRBV6-2 or TRBV6-3 and TRBJ1-2, with 10 bases aligning to TRBD1. The junction had 5 bases not matched to a gene; V was cut back by 4 bases and J by 6 bases. The CDR3 extends over 14 amino acids. The germline V gene encodes CDR1 MNHEY and CDR2 SVGEGT. The CDR3 reads CASSWGQGLDGYTF. The CDR3, as DNA: TGTGCCAGCAGTTGGGGACAGGGGTTGGATGGCTACACCTTC.

The chain recombines TRBV4-3 with TRBJ1-6; D is perhaps TRBD1 (5 bases). The CDR3 sequence is 15 residues long. V was shortened by 0 bases and J by 6 bases, with 9 bases between the two germline ends. In germline, CDR1 is LGHNA, CDR2 YSLEER. The CDR3 nucleotides are TGCGCCAGCAGCCAAGATGGGCAGGGTAATTCACCCCTCCACTTT. Amino acid sequence: CASSQDGQGNSPLHF.

V and J are TRBV28 and TRBJ1-2; no reliable D call. Germline V lookup: CDR1 MDHEN, CDR2 SYDVKM. V lost 5 bases to trimming and J lost 0 bases, with 13 bases between them. This CDR3 contains 15 residues. CDR3 residues: CASSKPWSTNYGYTF. In DNA, the CDR3 is TGTGCCAGCAGTAAGCCGTGGTCAACTAACTATGGCTACACCTTC.

This clone was seen more than once but under ten times. The chain recombines TRBV25-1 with TRBJ2-7, with D tentatively TRBD1 (6 bases). V was cut by 3 bases and J by 2 bases, with 11 bases left in between. This CDR3 contains 14 residues. In germline, CDR1 is MGHDK, CDR2 SYGVNS. The CDR3 nucleotides are TGTGCCAGCAGTGATGACGGGACACCCTACGAGCAGTACTTC. This gives the protein CASSDDGTPYEQYF.

V is TRBV24-1 and J is TRBJ2-3; D remains unclear. The CDR3 covers 13 residues. Germline CDR1 and CDR2: KGHDR and SFDVKD. Trimming took 5 bases from V and 6 from J, leaving 11 bases between them. CDR3 sequence: CATSVPGSDTQYF. The DNA of the CDR3 is TGTGCCACCAGTGTACCCGGGTCGGATACGCAGTATTTT.

The chain has TRBV19 and TRBJ1-5; 7 nucleotides match TRBD1. The V gene's germline CDR1 is LNHDA and CDR2 SQIVND (reference sequence). The CDR3 consists of 14 residues. After removal of 7 bases from V and 5 bases from J, the junction contained 8 bases not matched to a gene. CDR3 nucleotide sequence: TGTGCCAGTACCGCGGACAGGACATATCAGCCCCAGCATTTT. This sequence encodes CASTADRTYQPQHF. The variable domain in full, with the rest retrieved from reference TRBV19 and TRBJ1-5, is DGGITQSPKYLFRKEGQNVTLSCEQNLNHDAMYWYRQDPGQGLRLIYYSQIVNDFQKGDIAEGYSVSREKKESFPLTVTSAQKNPTAFYLCASTADRTYQPQHFGDGTRLSIL.

Concerning this clone: Distinct nucleotide sequences in the sample also encode this CDR3. The rearrangement joins TRBV28 to TRBJ1-2; D call uncertain. The germline CDR1 and CDR2 sequences are MDHEN and SYDVKM. Trimming left V 2 bases short and J 2 bases short, with 6 bases between. This CDR3 spans 13 amino acids. CDR3 DNA: TGTGCCAGCAGTTTAGGAGCCAACTATGGCTACACCTTC. Residues: CASSLGANYGYTF.

The chain links TRBV7-2 to TRBJ2-3; 11 nucleotides line up with TRBD1. The germline V gene has CDR1 SGHTA and CDR2 FQGNSA. The CDR3 extends over 15 amino acids. J was trimmed by 6 bases and V by 2 bases; bases with no gene match: 4. DNA for the CDR3: TGTGCCAGCAGCTTATCAGGACAGGGGGCGGATACGCAGTATTTT. It yields the protein CASSLSGQGADTQYF.

The rearrangement uses TRBV27 and TRBJ2-2; 7 nucleotides match TRBD1. The length of the CDR3 is 15 residues. Germline V lookup: CDR1 MNHEY, CDR2 SMNVEV (reference sequence). Unmatched junction bases numbered 5, after V lost 5 bases and J lost 2 bases. The DNA for the CDR3 is TGTGCCAGCAGTCTCCACAGGGGTAACACCGGGGAGCTGTTTTTT. It specifies CASSLHRGNTGELFF.

V is TRBV4-1 and J is TRBJ1-3; D is unclear. CDR1 and CDR2 (germline): MGHRA, YSYEKL. The ends were cut back, 2 bases at V and 2 bases at J, with 13 bases in the middle. The CDR3 has 16 amino acids. CDR3 bases: TGCGCCAGCAGCCAAACGTCGTCCGGGACTGGAAACACCATATATTTT. Translated, it gives CASSQTSSGTGNTIYF.

The chain uses TRBV5-6 and TRBJ1-2, with D possibly TRBD1 on 5 matching bases. The CDR3 has 16 amino acids. Germline V gene lookup returns CDR1 SGHDT and CDR2 YYEEEE. The V gene lost 0 bases and the J gene lost 3 bases, with 15 bases spanning the gap. CDR3: CASSLEGQGGHYGYTF. CDR3 nucleotide sequence: TGTGCCAGCAGCTTGGAAGGTCAGGGAGGGCACTATGGCTACACCTTC.

The gene calls are TRBV6-2 or TRBV6-3 and TRBJ1-1; TRBD1 is a possible D gene (5 bases). V gave up 2 bases and J gave up 2 bases, with 15 bases separating them. The CDR3 contains 16 residues. The germline V gene encodes CDR1 MNHEY and CDR2 SVGEGT. The CDR3 bases are TGTGCCAGCAGTTACCCGACGGGGGAACTAAACACTGAAGCTTTCTTT. It codes for CASSYPTGELNTEAFF.

This chain connects TRBV7-8 to TRBJ1-3, with D possibly being TRBD1 (5 bases). Germline values: CDR1 SGHVS, CDR2 FQNEAQ. The CDR3 is made up of 15 amino acids. The V end lost 1 base, the J end lost 4 bases, and 11 bases lay between the germline ends. In DNA, the CDR3 is TGTGCCAGCAGCTTAGGGCCGCAGGGAGGAAACACCATATATTTT. It encodes CASSLGPQGGNTIYF.

The chain links TRBV13 to TRBJ2-1; 8 positions agree with TRBD2. J gave up 2 bases and V 1 base, and 4 bases lay outside the gene matches. CDR1 and CDR2 (germline): PRHDT, FYEKMQ (reference sequence). There are 16 residues in the CDR3. The CDR3 DNA is TGTGCCAGCAGCTTAGTCGGCGGGGGGACCTACAATGAGCAGTTCTTC. Translated: CASSLVGGGTYNEQFF.

The chain employs TRBV5-4 and TRBJ1-3, with D unclear. The CDR3 length is 17 residues. The germline gives CDR1 SGHNT, CDR2 YYREEE (reference sequence). The ends were cut back, 3 bases at V and 0 bases at J, with 16 bases in the middle. The CDR3 sequence is CASSSGSPYFSGNTIYF. The CDR3, as DNA: TGTGCCAGCAGCTCGGGGTCTCCGTATTTCTCTGGAAACACCATATATTTT.

V usage is TRBV7-8 and J usage is TRBJ1-5; 8 nucleotides align to TRBD1. Germline CDR1 reads SGHVS; CDR2 reads FQNEAQ. The ends lost 5 bases at V and 5 bases at J; junction bases unmatched: 8. The CDR3 runs to 15 residues. CDR3 coding DNA: TGTGCCAGCAGCCCAGGGACAGGTCACTATCAGCCCCAGCATTTT. Amino acids: CASSPGTGHYQPQHF. Using reference TRBV7-8 and TRBJ1-5 for the parts outside the CDR3, the full variable domain is GAGVSQSPRYKVAKRGQDVALRCDPISGHVSLFWYQQALGQGPEFLTYFQNEAQLDKSGLPSDRFFAERPEGSVSTLKIQRTQQEDSAVYLCASSPGTGHYQPQHFGDGTRLSIL.

The rearrangement uses TRBV7-9 and TRBJ2-3; the match to TRBD2 covers 12 bases. The CDR3 is 15 amino acids. Germline-derived CDR1 and CDR2 are SEHNR and FQNEAQ (reference sequence). The V segment lost 8 bases and the J segment 1 base; nucleotides outside the gene matches: 4. For the CDR3, the DNA is TGTGCCAGCTCTAGCGGGGGGGCGGGCACAGATACGCAGTATTTT. Residues: CASSSGGAGTDTQYF.

This clone has just one count. This chain joins TRBV5-1 and TRBJ1-3; D gene uncertain. CDR1 SGHRS and CDR2 YFSETQ come from the germline V gene. This CDR3 contains 15 residues. V lost 1 base, J lost 3 bases, and 11 bases lay in between. DNA for the CDR3: TGCGCCAGCAGCTTGACGGGTTTAGGTGGAAACACCATATATTTT. It codes for CASSLTGLGGNTIYF.

The V call is TRBV2, the J call TRBJ2-7; TRBD1 is a possible D gene (5 bases). Germline CDR1 reads SNHLY; CDR2 reads FYNNEI. V was clipped by 1 base and J by 0 bases, with 10 bases between them. The CDR3 covers 15 residues. The CDR3 region is CASSEVQDGSYEQYF. For the CDR3, the DNA is TGTGCCAGCAGTGAAGTACAGGACGGCTCCTACGAGCAGTACTTC. Drawing the rest from reference TRBV2 and TRBJ2-7, the complete variable domain is EPEVTQTPSHQVTQMGQEVILRCVPISNHLYFYWYRQILGQKVEFLVSFYNNEISEKSEIFDDQFSVERPDGSNFTLKIRSTKLEDSAMYFCASSEVQDGSYEQYFGPGTRLTVT.